These T cell receptor beta chains were read from a single sample in a study of shared clonotypes between healthy human individuals. Sequencing used immunoSEQ multiplex PCR; TCRdb keeps in-frame clones, though not all of them. The sample lists over 800,000 clones, 80% to 95% occurring once. Sample: naive CD8+ T cells sorted from blood. The receptors here all came from a man aged 30-40 years in good health. Each CDR3 is given with its conserved first and last residue. Each record gives: clone size, J gene, V gene, D gene, CDR3 protein, CDR3 DNA. The D gene is left open where the match is weak. Clone size, where shown, is once, few, many, or a class for clones that have expanded.

>.|TRBJ2-7|TRBV27|.
CASSRGATYEQYF
TGTGCCAGCAGCCGAGGGGCTACCTACGAGCAGTACTTC
>.|TRBJ2-3|TRBV27|TRBD1
CASSFRDRGTDTQYF
TGTGCCAGCAGTTTTAGGGACAGGGGCACAGATACGCAGTATTTT
>.|TRBJ1-1|TRBV4-1|TRBD1
CASSHGQGMNTEAFF
TGCGCCAGCAGCCACGGACAGGGAATGAACACTGAAGCTTTCTTT
>once|TRBJ1-5|TRBV28|.
CASSFYWGGSNQPQHF
TGTGCCAGCAGTTTTTATTGGGGTGGGAGCAATCAGCCCCAGCATTTT
>.|TRBJ1-2|TRBV5-1|TRBD1
CASSLAKDRGHGYTF
TGCGCCAGCAGCTTGGCTAAGGACAGGGGGCACGGCTACACCTTC
>.|TRBJ2-1|TRBV10-3|.
CAISDAGAREQFF
TGTGCCATCAGTGATGCGGGGGCCAGGGAGCAGTTCTTC
>.|TRBJ2-6|TRBV6-5|.
CASSYSWGPGANVLTF
TGTGCCAGCAGTTACTCATGGGGCCCTGGGGCCAACGTCCTGACTTTC
>.|TRBJ2-7|TRBV10-1|.
CASSEGGLGSYEQYF
TGCGCCAGCAGTGAGGGAGGACTGGGCTCCTACGAGCAGTACTTC
>.|TRBJ2-3|TRBV18|TRBD2
CASSRTSGRAPDTQYF
TGTGCCAGCTCGCGGACTAGCGGGAGGGCCCCAGATACGCAGTATTTT
>.|TRBJ2-1|TRBV5-6|.
CASSWDNREQFF
TGTGCCAGCAGCTGGGACAATCGTGAGCAGTTCTTC
>.|TRBJ2-7|TRBV19|TRBD1
CASSVVTGGSEQYF
TGTGCCAGTAGTGTGGTGACAGGGGGGTCCGAGCAGTACTTC
>.|TRBJ2-5|TRBV9|TRBD2
CASSLGTSGLQETQYF
TGTGCCAGCAGCCTAGGCACTAGCGGGCTCCAAGAGACCCAGTACTTC
>.|TRBJ2-1|TRBV28|TRBD2
CASSLTGLDTNEQFF
TGTGCCAGCAGTTTAACGGGACTAGATACCAATGAGCAGTTCTTC
>once|TRBJ1-1|TRBV6-6|.
CASTEGEGFFF
TGTGCCAGCACCGAGGGGGAGGGCTTTTTCTTT
>.|TRBJ2-7|TRBV9|TRBD2
CASSKSGKTYEQYF
TGTGCCAGCAGCAAGAGCGGGAAAACCTACGAGCAGTACTTC
>.|TRBJ2-3|TRBV19|.
CASSDLGGRFFDTQYF
TGTGCCAGTAGTGACCTCGGGGGGCGATTCTTCGATACGCAGTATTTT
>.|TRBJ2-7|TRBV7-9|TRBD2
CASSSLTSTSGRVYEQYF
TGTGCCAGCAGCTCCCTAACTTCGACTAGCGGGAGGGTCTACGAGCAGTACTTC
>.|TRBJ2-3|TRBV18|TRBD1
CASSLGQGLTDTQYF
TGTGCCAGCTCACTTGGACAGGGCCTCACAGATACGCAGTATTTT
>.|TRBJ2-6|TRBV2|.
CASSERGSANVLTF
TGTGCCAGCAGTGAAAGGGGTAGTGCCAACGTCCTGACTTTC
>.|TRBJ1-2|TRBV18|.
CASSPAGTGNYGYTF
TGTGCCAGCTCACCGGCCGGGACGGGAAACTATGGCTACACCTTC
>.|TRBJ2-7|TRBV28|.
CASNARTNAYEQYF
TGTGCCAGCAACGCGCGGACTAATGCCTACGAGCAGTACTTC
>once|TRBJ2-2|TRBV10-3|.
CAISEGSGELFF
TGTGCCATCAGTGAAGGTTCCGGGGAGCTGTTTTTT
>.|TRBJ2-3|TRBV7-8|.
CASSLPTTGGSTDTQYF
TGTGCCAGCAGCTTACCTACTACTGGGGGTAGCACAGATACGCAGTATTTT
>.|TRBJ2-6|TRBV9|.
CASSGRWDGANVLTF
TGTGCCAGCAGCGGCCGTTGGGATGGGGCCAACGTCCTGACTTTC
>.|TRBJ2-7|TRBV29-1|TRBD1
CSVADRASSYEQYF
TGCAGCGTGGCCGACAGGGCGAGCTCCTACGAGCAGTACTTC
>.|TRBJ2-7|TRBV4-1|TRBD2
CASSQEGLAGVYEQYF
TGCGCCAGCAGCCAAGAGGGGCTAGCGGGAGTCTACGAGCAGTACTTC
>.|TRBJ1-5|TRBV15|.
CATSRQGADQPQHF
TGTGCCACCAGCAGACAGGGAGCCGATCAGCCCCAGCATTTT
>.|TRBJ2-2|TRBV7-9|.
CASSLSLTGELFF
TGTGCCAGCAGCTTAAGTCTGACCGGGGAGCTGTTTTTT
>.|TRBJ1-1|TRBV5-1|TRBD1
CASSWRTGRNTEAFF
TGCGCCAGCAGCTGGAGGACAGGGCGGAACACTGAAGCTTTCTTT